One and the same sample provided the 18 T cell receptor beta chains below, sequenced in a study of cytomegalovirus exposure and HLA in healthy donors. The PCR made use of 60 Vbeta and 13 Jbeta primers. Here immunoSEQ multiplex PCR was the method, and the copy in TCRdb shows in-frame clones only, minus some. The sample carries about 160,000 clones, 80% to 85% recorded once. Sequencing was done on a sample of PBMCs. These receptors came from a male donor in good health and CMV-seropositive.

This chain links TRBV10-3 with TRBJ2-7; 7 bases line up with TRBD1. The CDR3 has 12 residues. Germline CDR1 and CDR2: ENHRY and SYGVKD. V shed 9 bases, J shed 2 bases, and the junction held 4 bases outside the gene matches. CDR3 region: CAIRDSTYEQYF. CDR3 DNA: TGTGCCATACGGGACAGCACCTACGAGCAGTACTTC.

The genes are TRBV6-6 and TRBJ2-4; possibly TRBD1 for D (6 bases). Germline V gene lookup returns CDR1 MNHNY and CDR2 SVGAGI (reference sequence). The CDR3 runs to 12 residues. Trimming cost V 7 bases and J 6 bases, with 10 bases left between them. CDR3 in DNA: TGTGCCAGCAACCAACAGGGAAACATTCAGTACTTC. Translating it yields CASNQQGNIQYF.

The genes are TRBV7-6 and TRBJ2-3, with 7 positions matching TRBD1. Losses at the gene ends were 1 base for V and 3 bases for J; bases not matched to a gene: 4. Germline values: CDR1 SGHVS, CDR2 FNYEAQ. This CDR3 has 15 residues. This CDR3 reads CASSLEATGTDTQYF. Written as DNA, the CDR3 is TGTGCCAGCAGCTTAGAGGCGACAGGGACAGATACGCAGTATTTT.

This clone showed up just once. The chain couples TRBV19 to TRBJ1-5; 11 bases line up with TRBD1. Per the germline V gene, CDR1 is LNHDA and CDR2 is SQIVND (reference sequence). The trim removed 5 bases at V and 2 bases at J, leaving 8 bases unmatched. The CDR3 is 17 amino acids. CDR3 DNA: TGTGCCAGTAGTTTGGACAGGGGGCGCCGCGGCAATCAGCCCCAGCATTTT. Its protein is CASSLDRGRRGNQPQHF.

Concerning this clone: A read error may account for a junction end that differs from germline. This chain connects TRBV7-9 to TRBJ2-2, with D tentatively TRBD2 (7 bases). This CDR3 has 19 amino acids. CDR1 is SEHNR and CDR2 is FQNEAQ in the germline V gene (reference sequence). In DNA, the CDR3 is TGTACCAGCAGCTTAGCCTCCCTGAAAGGGGGGGAAGTAGCCGGGGAGCTGTTTTTT. Protein sequence: CTSSLASLKGGEVAGELFF.

A few counts support this clone. The genes are TRBV11-2 and TRBJ2-1; the match to TRBD2 covers 12 bases. CDR1 is SGHAT and CDR2 is FQNNGV in the germline V gene. V lost 1 base to trimming and J lost 13 bases; unmatched junction nucleotides: 5. The CDR3 has 14 residues. CDR3 protein: CASSLASSGRAQFF. For the CDR3, the DNA is TGTGCCAGCAGCTTAGCCTCTAGCGGGAGGGCTCAGTTCTTC.

The rearrangement joins TRBV5-1 to TRBJ1-1; D unresolved. Trimming left V 2 bases short and J 2 bases short, with 10 bases between. The CDR3 length is 14 residues. Per germline, CDR1 SGHRS and CDR2 YFSETQ. This chain's CDR3 is CASSFSRVNTEAFF. The CDR3 nucleotides are TGCGCCAGCAGCTTTTCGAGGGTTAACACTGAAGCTTTCTTT.

The chain combines TRBV6-6 with TRBJ2-1, with 10 bases identical to TRBD2. The junction had 14 bases not matched to a gene; V was cut back by 6 bases and J by 9 bases. CDR3 size: 16 residues. Germline CDR1 and CDR2: MNHNY and SVGAGI (reference sequence). CDR3 nucleotides: TGTGCCAGCAGGTTACCAGACAGCGGGAGGGCCATTGAGCAGTTCTTC. Translating it yields CASRLPDSGRAIEQFF.

The chain uses TRBV11-2 and TRBJ2-2, with 10 bases identical to TRBD2. Looked up from germline, CDR1 is SGHAT and CDR2 is FQNNGV. The CDR3 runs to 15 residues. V trimming: 6 bases; J trimming: 4 bases; junction bases outside the gene matches: 5. The CDR3 is CASRVLAGTTGELFF. Here the CDR3 DNA reads TGTGCCAGCAGGGTACTAGCGGGGACCACCGGGGAGCTGTTTTTT.

V is TRBV4-1 and J is TRBJ2-7; the match to TRBD1 covers 10 bases. The germline gives CDR1 MGHRA, CDR2 YSYEKL. The CDR3 contains 16 residues. After removal of 4 bases from V and 3 bases from J, the junction contained 9 bases not matched to a gene. The DNA of the CDR3 is TGCGCCAGCAGCCGGGAGGGGGGGACAGGGGTCTACGAGCAGTACTTC. The encoded protein is CASSREGGTGVYEQYF.

The chain recombines TRBV2 with TRBJ2-1; 10 positions match TRBD2. This CDR3 comprises 15 residues. V dropped 2 bases and J dropped 10; count of bases not matched to a gene: 8. Germline CDR1 SNHLY, CDR2 FYNNEI. CDR3: CASSESSGGAGEQFF. The CDR3, as DNA: TGTGCCAGCAGTGAATCCAGCGGGGGGGCCGGGGAGCAGTTCTTC.

V and J are TRBV25-1 and TRBJ1-5, with D unresolved. V was clipped by 5 bases and J by 4 bases, with 3 bases between them. The CDR3 sequence is 11 residues long. From germline, CDR1 is MGHDK and CDR2 SYGVNS. This CDR3 reads CASSLNQPQHF. The DNA for the CDR3 is TGTGCCAGCAGTCTTAATCAGCCCCAGCATTTT.

The rearrangement uses TRBV12-5 and TRBJ1-2, with 9 bases aligning to TRBD1. V dropped 6 bases and J dropped 0; count of bases not matched to a gene: 11. From germline, CDR1 is LGHNT and CDR2 FRNRAP. The length of the CDR3 is 17 residues. The CDR3 nucleotides are TGTGCTAGTGGAACCACCGACAGGGGGATAGCTAACTATGGCTACACCTTC. It yields the protein CASGTTDRGIANYGYTF.

The CDR3 spells CASSPSGRGNTEAFF. CDR3 nucleotides: TGTGCCAGCAGCCCAAGTGGCAGGGGAAACACTGAAGCTTTCTTT. The chain employs TRBV7-9 and TRBJ1-1; perhaps TRBD1 as D (6 bases). Germline CDR1 SEHNR, CDR2 FQNEAQ (reference sequence). With 5 bases removed from V and 2 bases from J, the gap between germline ends came to 15 bases. The CDR3 extends over 15 amino acids.

This clone was counted only a few times. DNA of the CDR3: TGCGCCAGCAGTGGGGGGGGGCCGATAGCCAAAAACATTCAGTACTTC. Protein: CASSGGGPIAKNIQYF. This sequence joins TRBV10-2 and TRBJ2-4; tentative D call: TRBD2 (7 bases). This CDR3 contains 16 residues. The ends were cut back, 4 bases at V and 0 bases at J, with 13 bases in the middle. Germline CDR1 is WSHSY and CDR2 is SAAADI.

This clone turned up a few times. One junction end disagrees with the germline gene, perhaps due to a read error. This chain connects TRBV30 to TRBJ2-6; 8 positions agree with TRBD1. The CDR3 has 16 amino acids. Germline V CDR1 and CDR2: GTSNPN, SVGIG (reference sequence). DNA of the CDR3: TGTGCCTGGAGTGCAGGGGGCGCCTCTGGGGCCAACGGCCTGACTTTC. Translated: CAWSAGGASGANGLTF.

This clone was counted a few times. The chain combines TRBV10-3 with TRBJ2-7; D is undetermined. Per the germline V gene, CDR1 is ENHRY and CDR2 is SYGVKD. This CDR3 is built from 12 residues. The V gene lost 3 bases and the J gene lost 2 bases, with 5 bases spanning the gap. CDR3 nucleotides: TGTGCCATCAGTGACCAGGCCTACGAGCAGTACTTC. It is translated as CAISDQAYEQYF.

Of note for this clone: Other nucleotide sequences from this sample produce the same CDR3. The V call is TRBV19, the J call TRBJ1-2, with 7 bases identical to TRBD1. The V gene end was trimmed by 7 bases and the J gene end by 1 base; junction bases not matched to a gene: 12. Germline assignment: CDR1 LNHDA and CDR2 SQIVND (reference sequence). CDR3 length: 16 amino acids. The chain's CDR3 is CASMFRTGKDNYGYTF. CDR3 DNA sequence: TGTGCCAGTATGTTTCGGACAGGAAAAGATAACTATGGCTACACCTTC. The variable domain in full, completed from reference TRBV19 and TRBJ1-2, reads DGGITQSPKYLFRKEGQNVTLSCEQNLNHDAMYWYRQDPGQGLRLIYYSQIVNDFQKGDIAEGYSVSREKKESFPLTVTSAQKNPTAFYLCASMFRTGKDNYGYTFGSGTRLTVV.